This TCR beta chain is from a study of blood T cell repertoires in COVID-19. Study information: Acute and convalescent COVID-19 samples came from the United States, Italy and Spain. PBMCs, B-cell-depleted T cells, or T cells provided the cDNA or gDNA that made up the material.

The CDR3 spans 12 residues. The germline CDR1 and CDR2 sequences are MNHEY and SVGAGI. V dropped 6 bases and J dropped 6 bases, with 9 bases sitting between them. As processed by the authors: Counts of nucleated cells, estimated from reference gene primer amplification, were obtained. Produced via immunoSEQ multiplex PCR; TCRdb's table is partial and in-frame only. The V and J calls and clone size were taken over from that table, and D and trimming were inferred from the DNA. This sample has about 40,000 clones, with around 83% found just once. This clonotype was obtained from a woman aged 55-70 years with acute or convalescent COVID-19. The chain carries TRBV6-5 and TRBJ2-1, with D unresolved. Sequencing was carried out using peripheral blood. In DNA form, the CDR3 reads TGTGCCAGCAGGCGTCCCCTCAATGAGCAGTTCTTC. It translates to CASRRPLNEQFF.